These 29 T cell receptor beta chains share one sample of origin, sequenced in a study of cytomegalovirus exposure and HLA in healthy donors. The assay was immunoSEQ multiplex PCR, and TCRdb's table has in-frame clones only and misses some. This sample has more than 250,000 clones, with 90% found just once. The sample was PBMCs. Every receptor here comes from a woman in her twenties or thirties in good health and CMV-seronegative.

The rearrangement links TRBV5-4 to TRBJ2-7; D not resolved. The germline V gene encodes CDR1 SGHNT and CDR2 YYREEE (reference sequence). V was cut by 4 bases and J by 4 bases, with 12 bases left in between. CDR3 length equals 13 residues. CDR3 residues: CASSPQQSYEQYF. CDR3 sequence (DNA): TGTGCCAGCAGCCCCCAGCAGTCATACGAGCAGTACTTC.

This clone was found a few times. The chain joins TRBV18 to TRBJ2-7; 9 bases line up with TRBD1. V shed 4 bases and J 1 base; nucleotides not matched to a gene: 2. CDR3 length: 14 amino acids. CDR1 is KGHSH and CDR2 is LQKENI in the germline V gene. The DNA for the CDR3 is TGTGCCAGCTCACAAGGGACAGGGTCCTACGAGCAGTACTTC. As protein: CASSQGTGSYEQYF.

The chain uses TRBV14 and TRBJ2-1; no reliable D call. V was pared by 3 bases and J by 4 bases, with 4 bases between. CDR1 and CDR2 (germline): SGHDN, FVKESK. The CDR3 sequence is 12 residues long. In DNA form, the CDR3 reads TGTGCCAGCAGCCACACATACAATGAGCAGTTCTTC. This codes for CASSHTYNEQFF.

The rearrangement joins TRBV11-3 to TRBJ2-7; 7 bases line up with TRBD1. J gave up 4 bases and V 5 bases, and 8 bases lay outside the gene matches. The CDR3 length is 14 residues. Germline CDR1 and CDR2: SGHNT and YENEEA. CDR3 protein: CASSLRTGSYEQYF. CDR3 nucleotides: TGTGCCAGCAGCCTCAGGACAGGAAGTTACGAGCAGTACTTC.

V usage is TRBV27 and J usage is TRBJ2-3; D possibly uses TRBD1 or TRBD2 (5 bases each). The CDR3 runs to 15 residues. CDR1 is MNHEY, CDR2 SMNVEV, per germline (reference sequence). Deletions cut 3 bases from V and 0 bases from J, with 10 bases between. This CDR3 is CASSFRDGSTDTQYF. CDR3 sequence (DNA): TGTGCCAGCAGTTTTCGGGACGGTAGCACAGATACGCAGTATTTT.

The chain has TRBV28 and TRBJ1-1, with D perhaps matching TRBD1 (6 bases). Germline V lookup: CDR1 MDHEN, CDR2 SYDVKM. CDR3 length: 15 residues. Trimming took 3 bases from V and 4 from J, leaving 15 bases between them. The CDR3 DNA follows: TGTGCCAGCAGTTTCACTTCCCGGGGGCCCACTGAAGCTTTCTTT. Encoded protein: CASSFTSRGPTEAFF.

This rearrangement joins TRBV27 to TRBJ2-7, with a weak D call TRBD2 (7 bases). CDR1 and CDR2 from the germline V gene are MNHEY and SMNVEV (reference sequence). The V end lost 0 bases, the J end lost 6 bases, and 15 bases lay between the germline ends. CDR3 length: 15 residues. CDR3 nucleotide sequence: TGTGCCAGCAGTTTATCGGGGGGGGGCATCGGCGAGCAGTACTTC. It specifies CASSLSGGGIGEQYF.

J is TRBJ2-1 and V is TRBV10-3; 8 nucleotides match TRBD2. CDR3 size: 17 residues. V was pared by 1 base and J by 0 bases, with 5 bases of the junction left unmatched. Looked up from germline, CDR1 is ENHRY and CDR2 is SYGVKD. In DNA form, the CDR3 reads TGTGCCATCAGTGAGTTGGATAGCGGGATCTCCTACAATGAGCAGTTCTTC. Its protein product is CAISELDSGISYNEQFF.

The V and J genes are TRBV4-3 and TRBJ2-5; TRBD2 is a possible D gene (5 bases). The CDR3 is 16 amino acids. Germline V gene sequence: CDR1 LGHNA, CDR2 YSLEER. V was cut by 3 bases and J by 5 bases, with 19 bases left in between. The chain's CDR3 is CASSQGARGRGETQYF. CDR3 nucleotides: TGCGCCAGCAGCCAGGGCGCCCGCGGCCGGGGTGAGACCCAGTACTTC.

The chain links TRBV27 to TRBJ2-1; possibly TRBD1 for D (5 bases). CDR3 length equals 12 residues. Looked up from germline, CDR1 is MNHEY and CDR2 is SMNVEV (reference sequence). V was trimmed by 7 bases and J by 8 bases, leaving 12 bases between them. CDR3 loop: CASKDSPYEQFF. CDR3 bases: TGTGCCAGCAAAGACAGTCCGTATGAGCAGTTCTTC.

J is TRBJ2-7 and V is TRBV5-1; maybe TRBD1 (6 bases). Germline V gene data show CDR1 as SGHRS and CDR2 as YFSETQ. The CDR3 extends over 13 amino acids. Trimming removed 4 bases at V and 6 bases at J, with 14 bases between. The CDR3 bases are TGCGCCAGCAGCCCGGACAGCATGATCGAGCAGTACTTC. Protein: CASSPDSMIEQYF.

V gene TRBV5-5 combines with J gene TRBJ2-4, with TRBD2 matching 7 bases. Germline loops: CDR1 SGHKS, CDR2 YYEKEE (reference sequence). Trimming at V came to 4 bases and at J to 7 bases, leaving 14 bases not matched to a gene. This CDR3 comprises 16 residues. In DNA, the CDR3 is TGTGCCAGCAGCCCTGAATGGGAGGGCCTCGATAACATTCAGTACTTC. Encoded protein: CASSPEWEGLDNIQYF. The entire variable domain, with the rest obtained from reference TRBV5-5 and TRBJ2-4, is as follows: DAGVTQSPTHLIKTRGQQVTLRCSPISGHKSVSWYQQVLGQGPQFIFQYYEKEERGRGNFPDRFSARQFPNYSSELNVNALLLGDSALYLCASSPEWEGLDNIQYFGAGTRLSVL.

The count of this clone is one. The chain joins TRBV19 to TRBJ2-1; D call uncertain. CDR1 is LNHDA and CDR2 is SQIVND in the germline V gene (reference sequence). CDR3 length: 11 residues. V gave up 6 bases and J gave up 4 bases, with 4 bases separating them. The CDR3 protein is CASSQYNEQFF. CDR3 nucleotide sequence: TGTGCCAGTAGCCAGTACAATGAGCAGTTCTTC.

This clone was seen only a few times. This rearrangement joins TRBV11-1 to TRBJ2-7; TRBD2 agrees at 10 bases. Trimming cost V 5 bases and J 7 bases; bases outside gene matches: 8. The CDR3 runs to 14 residues. Germline lookup yields CDR1 SGHAT and CDR2 FQDESV (reference sequence). The CDR3 reads CASSLGLALNEQYF. CDR3 in DNA: TGTGCCAGCAGCCTGGGACTAGCGTTGAATGAGCAGTACTTC.

This chain connects TRBV9 to TRBJ1-4; possibly TRBD1 for D (5 bases). The CDR3 extends over 16 amino acids. Trimming left V 0 bases short and J 3 bases short, with 12 bases between. Germline loops: CDR1 SGDLS, CDR2 YYNGEE. CDR3 DNA: TGTGCCAGCAGCGTAGGGCCAGGGTATCCTAATGAAAAACTGTTTTTT. Translated: CASSVGPGYPNEKLFF. Complete variable domain (other parts from reference TRBV9 and TRBJ1-4): DSGVTQTPKHLITATGQRVTLRCSPRSGDLSVYWYQQSLDQGLQFLIQYYNGEERAKGNILERFSAQQFPDLHSELNLSSLELGDSALYFCASSVGPGYPNEKLFFGSGTQLSVL.

V gene TRBV28 combines with J gene TRBJ2-4; the match to TRBD1 covers 7 bases. V shed 0 bases, J shed 1 base, and the junction held 0 bases outside the gene matches. CDR1 and CDR2 (germline): MDHEN, SYDVKM. The CDR3 has 15 amino acids. For the CDR3, the DNA is TGTGCCAGCAGTTTATGGGACAGGGCCAAAAACATTCAGTACTTC. Translation: CASSLWDRAKNIQYF.

This clone was detected once. The chain uses TRBV27 and TRBJ2-7, with 9 bases fitting TRBD1. There are 15 residues in the CDR3. J was trimmed by 5 bases and V by 4 bases; bases with no gene match: 9. Germline lookup yields CDR1 MNHEY and CDR2 SMNVEV (reference sequence). For the CDR3, the DNA is TGTGCCAGCAGTTCCACTGAGACAGGGGGGAACGAGCAGTACTTC. Its translation: CASSSTETGGNEQYF.

This clone was recorded a few times. The V call is TRBV7-3, the J call TRBJ2-2, with 7 bases lining up with TRBD2. V dropped 5 bases and J dropped 5; count of bases not matched to a gene: 5. The V gene's germline CDR1 is SGHTA and CDR2 FQGTGA. This CDR3 has 14 amino acids. This CDR3 reads CASSASGRTGELFF. CDR3 DNA sequence: TGTGCCAGCAGCGCTAGCGGTAGGACCGGGGAGCTGTTTTTT.

V gene TRBV25-1 combines with J gene TRBJ2-2; maybe TRBD1 (5 bases). Germline V gene data show CDR1 as MGHDK and CDR2 as SYGVNS. V lost 4 bases and J 7 bases, leaving 10 bases between the germline ends. The CDR3 runs 13 residues. CDR3 bases: TGTGCCAGCAGTGGGCAGGGAATCGGGGAGCTGTTTTTT. Its translation: CASSGQGIGELFF.

The rearrangement joins TRBV5-6 to TRBJ2-7; D possibly corresponds to TRBD2 (5 bases). Trimming shortened V by 0 bases and J by 3 bases, and 10 bases separated the two germline ends. This CDR3 spans 14 amino acids. Per the germline V gene, CDR1 is SGHDT and CDR2 is YYEEEE. CDR3: CASSLDGNLYEQYF. CDR3 DNA: TGTGCCAGCAGCTTGGACGGGAACCTCTACGAGCAGTACTTC.

The chain recombines TRBV28 with TRBJ2-5; D may be TRBD1 (5 bases). Per the germline V gene, CDR1 is MDHEN and CDR2 is SYDVKM. V lost 3 bases, J lost 4 bases, and 9 bases lay in between. This CDR3 has 13 amino acids. The CDR3 region is CASSFFRGETQYF. The CDR3 coding sequence is TGTGCCAGCAGTTTCTTTAGGGGAGAGACCCAGTACTTC.

This chain joins TRBV2 and TRBJ2-7, with unresolved D. Germline CDR1 is SNHLY and CDR2 is FYNNEI. CDR3 size: 12 residues. Between the trimmed V and J ends, which lost 6 bases and 3 bases, there was a span of 9 bases. The CDR3 region is CASSPLNYEQYF. CDR3 coding DNA: TGTGCCAGCAGCCCCTTGAACTACGAGCAGTACTTC.

The CDR3 sequence is CASSRTLYPSGSGNTIYF. The DNA for the CDR3 is TGCGCCAGCAGCCGGACACTTTACCCGTCGGGATCTGGAAACACCATATATTTT. The chain couples TRBV4-1 to TRBJ1-3, with D perhaps TRBD1 (5 bases). Germline loops: CDR1 MGHRA, CDR2 YSYEKL. V lost 4 bases and J 1 base, leaving 20 bases between the germline ends. The CDR3 spans 18 residues.

In this sample, this clone turned up once. The chain links TRBV10-3 to TRBJ2-7, with a weak D call TRBD2 (5 bases). The CDR3 totals 13 residues. The germline gives CDR1 ENHRY, CDR2 SYGVKD. Trimming shortened V by 7 bases and J by 5 bases, and 15 bases separated the two germline ends. CDR3 residues: CAITDTPGDEQYF. CDR3 bases: TGTGCCATCACCGACACCCCCGGGGACGAGCAGTACTTC.

The genes are TRBV6-6 and TRBJ2-7, with D hard to call. The CDR3 contains 12 residues. V gave up 4 bases and J gave up 4 bases, with 8 bases separating them. Germline values: CDR1 MNHNY, CDR2 SVGAGI (reference sequence). CDR3 loop: CASSSQIYEQYF. DNA for the CDR3: TGTGCCAGCAGTTCCCAGATTTACGAGCAGTACTTC.

This chain uses TRBV28 with TRBJ1-1; D not resolved. V lost 4 bases to trimming and J lost 1 base, with 13 bases between them. The CDR3 spans 15 residues. Germline V gene lookup returns CDR1 MDHEN and CDR2 SYDVKM. The CDR3 DNA reads TGTGCCAGCAGTTCACCAGATGACGGGAACACTGAAGCTTTCTTT. Amino acid sequence: CASSSPDDGNTEAFF.

The V gene is TRBV7-2, the J gene TRBJ2-3; D call uncertain. V dropped 5 bases and J dropped 0 bases, with 15 bases sitting between them. There are 16 residues in the CDR3. From germline, CDR1 is SGHTA and CDR2 FQGNSA. The CDR3 spells CASSPSLDRSTDTQYF. CDR3 DNA sequence: TGTGCCAGCAGCCCCTCGCTGGACCGAAGCACAGATACGCAGTATTTT.

The rearrangement links TRBV15 to TRBJ1-5; possibly TRBD1 for D (6 bases). CDR1 is LNHNV, CDR2 YYDKDF, per germline (reference sequence). This CDR3 contains 16 residues. V lost 1 base to trimming and J lost 4 bases, with 14 bases between them. This chain's CDR3 is CATSRAHRELNQPQHF. Here the CDR3 DNA reads TGTGCCACCAGCAGAGCTCACAGGGAATTGAATCAGCCCCAGCATTTT. Full variable domain (rest looked up from reference TRBV15 and TRBJ1-5): DAMVIQNPRYQVTQFGKPVTLSCSQTLNHNVMYWYQQKSSQAPKLLFHYYDKDFNNEADTPDNFQSRRPNTSFCFLDIRSPGLGDTAMYLCATSRAHRELNQPQHFGDGTRLSIL.

The V gene is TRBV29-1, the J gene TRBJ2-3, with D perhaps matching TRBD1 or TRBD2 (5 bases each). Germline values: CDR1 SQVTM, CDR2 ANQGSEA. The CDR3 has 14 residues. The V and J ends lost 7 bases and 0 bases respectively, with 14 bases between them. The CDR3 sequence is CSAARGASTDTQYF. CDR3 DNA: TGCAGCGCTGCAAGAGGGGCTAGCACAGATACGCAGTATTTT.